This TCR beta chain was obtained from a study of blood T cell repertoires in COVID-19. Germline CDR1 is SGHDT and CDR2 is YYEEEE. J was trimmed by 5 bases and V by 0 bases; bases with no gene match: 8. CDR3 size: 16 residues. Authors' analysis steps: By means of reference gene primer amplification, nucleated cell counts were estimated. Measured with immunoSEQ multiplex PCR; TCRdb has only the in-frame clones, and not every one. The V and J calls and the clone size are those of that table, but D and trimming were determined from the DNA. This table holds about 210,000 clones, around 85% found once. Adults between roughly 18 and 90 years of age took part from 24 US areas.

This clonotype was sampled from a woman in her thirties or forties with acute COVID-19. The sample taken for sequencing was PBMCs or T cells enriched from blood (not recorded which). The V gene is TRBV5-6, the J gene TRBJ2-1; 7 positions match TRBD2. In DNA form, the CDR3 reads TGTGCCAGCAGCTTGGTTGCGGGAGCAACCAACAATGAGCAGTTCTTC. Its translation: CASSLVAGATNNEQFF.